Listed below are T cell receptor beta chains from one sample, sequenced in a study of blood T cell repertoires in COVID-19. The assay was immunoSEQ multiplex PCR, and TCRdb's table has in-frame clones only and misses some. The sample includes around 360,000 clones, over 75% of them seen just once. The material sequenced was peripheral blood. All receptors come from a woman aged 25 to 45 with COVID-19, enrolled during active disease. Each CDR3 is given with its conserved first and last residue. Each record gives: J gene, D gene, clone size, V gene, CDR3 protein, CDR3 DNA. A D gene is named only where the DNA matches it firmly. Clone size is not always given. Where it is, it says once, few, many or a class for expanded clones.

>TRBJ2-3|TRBD2|.|TRBV11-2
CASSLRRAGSKTTDTQYF
TGTGCCAGCAGCTTACGGCGAGCGGGGAGCAAGACCACAGATACGCAGTATTTT
>TRBJ1-6|TRBD1|.|TRBV11-2
CASSGQGRLNSPLHF
TGTGCCAGCAGCGGACAGGGGCGCTTGAATTCACCCCTCCACTTT
>TRBJ2-2|TRBD1|.|TRBV27
CASTILGQGPGELFF
TGTGCCAGCACCATACTGGGACAGGGGCCCGGGGAGCTGTTTTTT
>TRBJ2-1|TRBD2|.|TRBV3-1/TRBV3-2
CASSPQGLAMGEQFF
TGTGCCAGCAGCCCTCAGGGACTAGCGATGGGTGAGCAGTTCTTC
>TRBJ1-6|.|.|TRBV7-2
CASSLGMGGSYNSPLHF
TGTGCCAGCAGCTTGGGGATGGGGGGTTCCTATAATTCACCCCTCCACTTT
>TRBJ2-1|.|.|TRBV12-3/TRBV12-4
CASSLGGPDEQFF
TGTGCCAGCAGTTTAGGGGGGCCAGACGAGCAGTTCTTC
>TRBJ1-4|.|.|TRBV5-4
CASSLEPQTNEKLFF
TGTGCCAGCAGCTTGGAGCCTCAAACTAATGAAAAACTGTTTTTT
>TRBJ2-2|.|.|TRBV7-3
CASSLFGTRNTGELFF
TGTGCCAGCAGCCTTTTCGGGACACGGAACACCGGGGAGCTGTTTTTT
>TRBJ2-3|TRBD1|once|TRBV19
CASSTRDPKGASPDTQYF
TGTGCCAGTAGTACCCGCGACCCCAAGGGGGCGTCCCCAGATACGCAGTATTTT
>TRBJ2-7|TRBD1|.|TRBV5-5
CASSPDRDYEQYF
TGTGCCAGCAGCCCCGACAGGGACTACGAGCAGTACTTC
>TRBJ1-6|.|once|TRBV5-1
CASSLAVGDSPLHF
TGCGCCAGCAGCTTGGCCGTCGGGGATTCACCCCTCCACTTT
>TRBJ2-2|.|once|TRBV7-3
CASSSQGNTGELFF
TGTGCCAGCAGCTCACAGGGTAACACCGGGGAGCTGTTTTTT
>TRBJ2-7|.|.|TRBV9
CASSPRAATYEQYF
TGTGCCAGCAGCCCGAGGGCAGCTACCTACGAGCAGTACTTC
>TRBJ2-7|TRBD1|.|TRBV5-1
CASSLARGLSYEQYF
TGCGCCAGCAGCTTGGCTAGGGGGCTGTCCTACGAGCAGTACTTC
>TRBJ2-7|TRBD2|once|TRBV3-1/TRBV3-2
CASSRAVAGGAYEQYF
TGTGCCAGCAGCCGAGCCGTGGCGGGAGGCGCCTACGAGCAGTACTTC
>TRBJ2-5|TRBD1|.|TRBV18
CASSGTDRRPETQYF
TGTGCCAGCTCAGGGACGGACAGGCGCCCAGAGACCCAGTACTTC
>TRBJ1-2|TRBD1|.|TRBV23-1
CASGAGGQGGYTF
TGCGCCAGCGGAGCAGGGGGCCAGGGTGGCTACACCTTC
>TRBJ1-1|.|once|TRBV7-2
CASSLNQAEAFF
TGTGCCAGCAGCTTAAATCAGGCTGAAGCTTTCTTT
>TRBJ2-1|.|.|TRBV5-1
CASSLGPLGQFF
TGCGCCAGCAGCTTGGGCCCTCTCGGGCAGTTCTTC
>TRBJ1-6|TRBD1|.|TRBV2
CATGTGVSPLHF
TGTGCCACCGGGACAGGGGTCTCACCCCTCCACTTT